This T cell receptor (beta chain) was retrieved from a study of tumor and adjacent non-tumor tissue in lung cancer. Study-wide findings and caveats: Higher tumor TCR diversity was associated with shorter survival.

The template was RNA from unsorted bulk tissue. Regarding this clonotype: Its antigen remains unidentified. Sequence at one end of the junction differs from germline and may be a read error.

CDR3 length equals 13 residues. Germline V gene data show CDR1 as PRHDT and CDR2 as FYEKMQ (reference sequence). The library came from three nested PCR rounds adapted from ARM-PCR protocols. Using its own MiXCR run on the multiplex PCR reads, TCRdb lists one record per CDR3 protein. Counted here are more than 85,000 distinct CDR3 sequences, 84% occurring once; the ten biggest clones make up 20% to 25%. The rearrangement links TRBV13 to TRBJ1-2; TRBD1 matches at 8 bases. This clonotype was sampled from a man between 65 and 80 years old with non-small cell lung cancer. Sequencing was done on a sample of lung tumor tissue. CDR3 bases: TGTGCCAGCAACTTAGGACAGGGTGATGACTACACCTTC. It specifies CASNLGQGDDYTF.